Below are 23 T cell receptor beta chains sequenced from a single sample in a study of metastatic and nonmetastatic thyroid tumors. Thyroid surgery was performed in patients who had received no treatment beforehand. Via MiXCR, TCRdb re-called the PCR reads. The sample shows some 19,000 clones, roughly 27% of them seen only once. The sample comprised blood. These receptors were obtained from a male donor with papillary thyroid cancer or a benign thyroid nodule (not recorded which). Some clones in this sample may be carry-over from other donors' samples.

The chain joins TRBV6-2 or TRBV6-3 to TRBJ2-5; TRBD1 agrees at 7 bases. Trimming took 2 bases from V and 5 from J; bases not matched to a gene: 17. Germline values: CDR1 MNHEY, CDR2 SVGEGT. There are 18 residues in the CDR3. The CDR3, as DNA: TGTGCCAGCAGTTACATTGCATCCCCTTCAGGGGGTTACGAGACCCAGTACTTC. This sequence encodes CASSYIASPSGGYETQYF.

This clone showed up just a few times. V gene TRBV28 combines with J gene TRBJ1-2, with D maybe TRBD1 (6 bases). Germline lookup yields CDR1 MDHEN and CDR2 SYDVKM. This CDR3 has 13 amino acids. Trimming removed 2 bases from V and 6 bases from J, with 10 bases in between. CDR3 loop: CASSLRTADGYTF. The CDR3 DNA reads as TGTGCCAGCAGTTTAAGGACAGCGGATGGCTACACCTTC.

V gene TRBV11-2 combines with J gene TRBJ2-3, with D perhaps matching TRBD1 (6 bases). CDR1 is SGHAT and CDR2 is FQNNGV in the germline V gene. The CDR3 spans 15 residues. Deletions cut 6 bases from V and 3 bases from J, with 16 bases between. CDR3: CASSRGQGRTDTQYF. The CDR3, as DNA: TGTGCCAGCAGTAGGGGCCAGGGGCGGACAGATACGCAGTATTTT. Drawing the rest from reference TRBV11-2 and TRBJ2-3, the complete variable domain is EAGVAQSPRYKIIEKRQSVAFWCNPISGHATLYWYQQILGQGPKLLIQFQNNGVVDDSQLPKDRFSAERLKGVDSTLKIQPAKLEDSAVYLCASSRGQGRTDTQYFGPGTRLTVL.

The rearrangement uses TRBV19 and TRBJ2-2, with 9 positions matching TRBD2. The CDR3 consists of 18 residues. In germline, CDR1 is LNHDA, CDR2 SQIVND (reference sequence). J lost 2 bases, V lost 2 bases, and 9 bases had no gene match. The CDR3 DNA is TGTGCCAGTAGTATAAGACGGCGGGAGGGCCGTAACACCGGGGAGCTGTTTTTT. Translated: CASSIRRREGRNTGELFF.

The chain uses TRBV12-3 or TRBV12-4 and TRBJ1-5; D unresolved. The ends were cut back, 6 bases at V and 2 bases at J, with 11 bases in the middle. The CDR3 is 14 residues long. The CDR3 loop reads CASSPVLGNQPQHF. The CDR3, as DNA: TGTGCCAGCAGCCCCGTCCTGGGCAATCAGCCCCAGCATTTT.

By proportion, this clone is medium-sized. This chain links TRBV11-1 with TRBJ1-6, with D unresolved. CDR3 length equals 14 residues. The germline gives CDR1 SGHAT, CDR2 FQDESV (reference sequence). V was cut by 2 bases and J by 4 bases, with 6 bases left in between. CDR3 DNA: TGTGCCAGCAGCTTAAACAGATATAATTCACCCCTCCACTTT. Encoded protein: CASSLNRYNSPLHF.

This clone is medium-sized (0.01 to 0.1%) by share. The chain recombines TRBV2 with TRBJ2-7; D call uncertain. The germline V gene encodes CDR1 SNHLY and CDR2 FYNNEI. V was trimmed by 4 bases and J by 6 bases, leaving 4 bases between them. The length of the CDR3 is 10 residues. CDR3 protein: CASSVTEQYF. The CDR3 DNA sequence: TGTGCCAGCAGTGTTACCGAGCAGTACTTC.

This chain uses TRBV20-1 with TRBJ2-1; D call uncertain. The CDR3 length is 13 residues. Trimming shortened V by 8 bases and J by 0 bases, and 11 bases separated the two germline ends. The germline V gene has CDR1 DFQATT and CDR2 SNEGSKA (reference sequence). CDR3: CSSIDPSYNEQFF. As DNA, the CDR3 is TGCAGTTCTATCGATCCCTCCTACAATGAGCAGTTCTTC.

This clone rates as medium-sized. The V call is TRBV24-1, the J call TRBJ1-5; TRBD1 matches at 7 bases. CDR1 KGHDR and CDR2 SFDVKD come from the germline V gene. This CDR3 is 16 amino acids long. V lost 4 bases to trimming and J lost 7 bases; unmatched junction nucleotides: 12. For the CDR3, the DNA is TGTGCCACCAGTGACTCTTCCCGAGCAGGGGGACAGCCCCAGCATTTT. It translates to CATSDSSRAGGQPQHF.

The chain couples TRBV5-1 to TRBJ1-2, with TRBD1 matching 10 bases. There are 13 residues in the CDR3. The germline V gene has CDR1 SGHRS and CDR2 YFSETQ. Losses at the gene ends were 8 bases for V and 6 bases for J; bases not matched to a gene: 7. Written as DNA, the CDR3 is TGCGCCAGTGGGACAGGGGCAACTAATGGCTACACCTTC. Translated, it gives CASGTGATNGYTF.

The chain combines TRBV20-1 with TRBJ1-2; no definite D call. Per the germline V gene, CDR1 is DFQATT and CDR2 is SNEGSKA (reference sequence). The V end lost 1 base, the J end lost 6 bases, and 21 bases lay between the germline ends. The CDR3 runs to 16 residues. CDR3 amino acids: CSARGYISAAAHGYTF. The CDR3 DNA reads TGCAGTGCTAGAGGTTATATTTCGGCAGCTGCCCATGGCTACACCTTC.

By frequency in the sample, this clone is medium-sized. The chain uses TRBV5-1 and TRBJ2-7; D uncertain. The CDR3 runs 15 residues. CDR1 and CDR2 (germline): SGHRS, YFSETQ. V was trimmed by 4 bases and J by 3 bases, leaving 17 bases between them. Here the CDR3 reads CASSPQQISGYEQYF. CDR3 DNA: TGCGCCAGCAGCCCACAACAGATCTCCGGCTACGAGCAGTACTTC.

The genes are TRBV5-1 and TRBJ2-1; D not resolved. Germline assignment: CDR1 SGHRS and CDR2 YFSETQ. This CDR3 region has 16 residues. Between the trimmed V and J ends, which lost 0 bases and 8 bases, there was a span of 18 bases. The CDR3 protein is CASSLEYQVGFDEQFF. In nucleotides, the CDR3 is TGCGCCAGCAGCTTGGAATATCAGGTTGGGTTTGATGAGCAGTTCTTC.

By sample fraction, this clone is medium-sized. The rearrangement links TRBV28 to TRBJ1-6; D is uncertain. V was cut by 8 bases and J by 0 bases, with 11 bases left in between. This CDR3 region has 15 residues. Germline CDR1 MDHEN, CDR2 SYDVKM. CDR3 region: CASSSGSSYNSPLHF. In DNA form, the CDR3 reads TGTGCCAGCTCCTCTGGGAGCTCCTATAATTCACCCCTCCACTTT. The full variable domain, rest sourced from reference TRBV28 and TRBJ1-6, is DVKVTQSSRYLVKRTGEKVFLECVQDMDHENMFWYRQDPGLGLRLIYFSYDVKMKEKGDIPEGYSVSREKKERFSLILESASTNQTSMYLCASSSGSSYNSPLHFGNGTRLTVT.

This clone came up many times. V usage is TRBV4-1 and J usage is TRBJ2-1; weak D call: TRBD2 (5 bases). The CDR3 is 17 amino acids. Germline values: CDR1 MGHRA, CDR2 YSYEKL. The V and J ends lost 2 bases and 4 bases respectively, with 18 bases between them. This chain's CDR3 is CASSQHPPPRGYNEQFF. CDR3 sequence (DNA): TGCGCCAGCAGCCAACACCCTCCCCCCCGGGGTTACAATGAGCAGTTCTTC.

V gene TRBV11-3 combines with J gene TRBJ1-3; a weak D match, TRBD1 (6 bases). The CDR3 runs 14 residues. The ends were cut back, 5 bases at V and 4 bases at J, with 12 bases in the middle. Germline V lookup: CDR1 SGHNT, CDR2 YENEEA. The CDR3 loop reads CASSMPGQGNTIYF. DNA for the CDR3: TGTGCCAGCAGCATGCCCGGACAGGGAAACACCATATATTTT.

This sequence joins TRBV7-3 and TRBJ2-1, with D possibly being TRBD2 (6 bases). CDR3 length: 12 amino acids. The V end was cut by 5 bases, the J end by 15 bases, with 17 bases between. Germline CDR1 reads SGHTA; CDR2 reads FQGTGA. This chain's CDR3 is CASSLYTSKSFF. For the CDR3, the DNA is TGTGCCAGCAGCCTATATACTAGCAAGTCGTTCTTC.

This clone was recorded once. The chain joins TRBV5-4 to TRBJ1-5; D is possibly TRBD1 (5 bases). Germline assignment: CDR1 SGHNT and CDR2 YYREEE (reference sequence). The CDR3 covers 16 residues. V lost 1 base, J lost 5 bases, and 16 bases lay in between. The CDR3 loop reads CASSLNAGVGDQPQHF. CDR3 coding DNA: TGTGCCAGCAGCTTGAATGCCGGGGTAGGGGATCAGCCCCAGCATTTT.

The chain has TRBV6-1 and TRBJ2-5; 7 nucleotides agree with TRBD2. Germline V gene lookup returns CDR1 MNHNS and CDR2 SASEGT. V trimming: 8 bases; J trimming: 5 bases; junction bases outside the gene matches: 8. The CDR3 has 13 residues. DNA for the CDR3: TGTGCCAGCTCGGGAGGTACCGGGGAGACCCAGTACTTC. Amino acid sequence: CASSGGTGETQYF.

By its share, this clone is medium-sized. The CDR3 region is CATERQEDTGELFF. In nucleotides, the CDR3 is TGTGCCACAGAAAGACAGGAGGACACCGGGGAGCTGTTTTTT. The chain joins TRBV6-2 or TRBV6-3 to TRBJ2-2; tentative D call: TRBD1 (6 bases). The V and J ends lost 10 bases and 3 bases respectively, with 15 bases between them. Germline V lookup: CDR1 MNHEY, CDR2 SVGEGT. This CDR3 is built from 14 residues.

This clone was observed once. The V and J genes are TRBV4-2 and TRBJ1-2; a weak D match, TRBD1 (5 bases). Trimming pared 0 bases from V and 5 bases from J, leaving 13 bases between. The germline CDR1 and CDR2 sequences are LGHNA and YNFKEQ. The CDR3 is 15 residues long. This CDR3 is CASSQEIQGSYGYTF. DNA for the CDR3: TGTGCCAGCAGCCAAGAGATCCAGGGATCTTATGGCTACACCTTC.

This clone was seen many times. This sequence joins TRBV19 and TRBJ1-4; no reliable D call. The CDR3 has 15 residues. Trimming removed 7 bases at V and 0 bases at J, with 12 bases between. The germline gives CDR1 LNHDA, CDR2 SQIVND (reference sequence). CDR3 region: CASTMGDATNEKLFF. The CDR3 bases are TGTGCCAGTACCATGGGAGATGCAACTAATGAAAAACTGTTTTTT.

The CDR3, as DNA: TGTGCCACCAGTGATCCCGGGACTAGCGCTTCCGGGGAGCTGTTTTTT. Translating gives CATSDPGTSASGELFF. The chain carries TRBV24-1 and TRBJ2-2, with 10 bases aligning to TRBD2. This CDR3 is 16 amino acids long. Germline CDR1 and CDR2: KGHDR and SFDVKD. V dropped 3 bases and J dropped 6; count of bases not matched to a gene: 6.